Listed here are 14 T cell receptor beta chains from one sample, sequenced in a study of beta chain features in type 1 diabetes. The isolated RNA, all of it, was reverse transcribed, so expressed TCRB transcripts were what got sequenced. Some clones are missing from TCRdb's copy, which holds only in-frame ones; the method was immunoSEQ multiplex PCR. The sample records 500,000 to 700,000 clones, roughly 15% being singletons. Input material: naive CD4+ T cells from blood. Every receptor here comes from a man aged 18-30 years in good health.

The chain recombines TRBV18 with TRBJ1-1, with 8 bases that match TRBD1. V shed 6 bases, J shed 3 bases, and the junction held 9 bases outside the gene matches. Germline values: CDR1 KGHSH, CDR2 LQKENI. This CDR3 has 15 amino acids. The DNA of the CDR3 is TGTGCCAGCTCCAGTGGCAGGGGGCAAGACACTGAAGCTTTCTTT. This sequence encodes CASSSGRGQDTEAFF.

The sample holds a few counts of this clone. The gene calls are TRBV7-8 and TRBJ2-3, with 9 bases identical to TRBD2. Unmatched junction bases numbered 7, after V lost 1 base and J lost 2 bases. Germline V gene lookup returns CDR1 SGHVS and CDR2 FQNEAQ. This CDR3 is built from 17 residues. This CDR3 reads CASSLEKLAGLTDTQYF. Here the CDR3 DNA reads TGTGCCAGCAGCTTAGAAAAACTAGCGGGCCTCACAGATACGCAGTATTTT.

This clone has only a few counts. V is TRBV6-1 and J is TRBJ2-3; TRBD1 agrees at 7 bases. Per the germline V gene, CDR1 is MNHNS and CDR2 is SASEGT. V shed 4 bases and J 2 bases; nucleotides not matched to a gene: 6. This CDR3 has 15 residues. CDR3: CASSVGTDPTDTQYF. Here the CDR3 DNA reads TGTGCCAGCAGTGTTGGGACAGACCCCACAGATACGCAGTATTTT.

The chain carries TRBV9 and TRBJ2-5; unclear D gene. Germline values: CDR1 SGDLS, CDR2 YYNGEE. The ends were cut back, 3 bases at V and 8 bases at J, with 14 bases in the middle. The CDR3 is made up of 13 amino acids. The CDR3 is CASSDTGSRTQYF. The CDR3 DNA sequence: TGTGCCAGCAGCGATACGGGCTCAAGAACCCAGTACTTC.

The genes are TRBV19 and TRBJ1-5; unclear D gene. V dropped 3 bases and J dropped 3 bases, with 15 bases sitting between them. The germline V gene has CDR1 LNHDA and CDR2 SQIVND (reference sequence). This CDR3 is built from 16 residues. CDR3 in amino acids: CASSIRAGTANQPQHF. The DNA for the CDR3 is TGTGCCAGTAGTATTAGGGCAGGTACCGCCAATCAGCCCCAGCATTTT. Combining the CDR3 with reference TRBV19 and TRBJ1-5 gives the whole variable domain DGGITQSPKYLFRKEGQNVTLSCEQNLNHDAMYWYRQDPGQGLRLIYYSQIVNDFQKGDIAEGYSVSREKKESFPLTVTSAQKNPTAFYLCASSIRAGTANQPQHFGDGTRLSIL.

This clone was picked up a small number of times. The chain couples TRBV7-9 to TRBJ1-2; 9 nucleotides line up with TRBD1. The germline V gene encodes CDR1 SEHNR and CDR2 FQNEAQ (reference sequence). The CDR3 length is 14 residues. J gave up 5 bases and V 5 bases, and 6 bases lay outside the gene matches. The CDR3 nucleotides are TGTGCCAGCAGCATACAGGACAGGGGATATGGCTACACCTTC. Amino acids: CASSIQDRGYGYTF.

This clone was counted between two and nine times. V gene TRBV15 combines with J gene TRBJ2-2; D remains ambiguous. The V and J ends lost 1 base and 7 bases respectively, with 4 bases between them. Per germline, CDR1 LNHNV and CDR2 YYDKDF (reference sequence). This CDR3 region has 12 residues. Written as DNA, the CDR3 is TGTGCCACCAGCAGAGTAGGCGGGGAGCTGTTTTTT. This encodes CATSRVGGELFF.

This clone showed up just a few times. The CDR3 sequence: CASSVRGEKNIQYF. As DNA, the CDR3 is TGTGCCAGCAGCGTACGGGGAGAAAAAAACATTCAGTACTTC. V usage is TRBV9 and J usage is TRBJ2-4; TRBD2 is a possible D gene (5 bases). V gave up 1 base and J gave up 4 bases, with 9 bases separating them. The CDR3 sequence is 14 residues long. Germline CDR1 reads SGDLS; CDR2 reads YYNGEE.

This clone was seen once. The chain employs TRBV11-3 and TRBJ2-7; D ambiguous. The CDR3 totals 14 residues. CDR1 is SGHNT, CDR2 YENEEA, per germline. V was cut by 0 bases and J by 0 bases, with 6 bases left in between. The CDR3 region has the DNA TGTGCCAGCAGCTTAGATGGTAACTCCTACGAGCAGTACTTC. Translating it yields CASSLDGNSYEQYF.

This clone was counted a few times. The chain combines TRBV2 with TRBJ2-3; no firm D call. Germline lookup yields CDR1 SNHLY and CDR2 FYNNEI. V lost 8 bases and J lost 3, with 18 bases in between. The CDR3 is 15 amino acids. The CDR3 DNA is TGTGCCAGCCAGGAACAGACCCAGAGGACAGATACGCAGTATTTT. Translated: CASQEQTQRTDTQYF.

The chain joins TRBV29-1 to TRBJ2-1; perhaps TRBD2 as D (6 bases). V lost 0 bases, J lost 6 bases, and 12 bases lay in between. Germline loops: CDR1 SQVTM, CDR2 ANQGSEA. The CDR3 runs 14 residues. CDR3 nucleotide sequence: TGCAGCGTTGAAGATACGGGAGTCGCCAATGAGCAGTTCTTC. Its protein product is CSVEDTGVANEQFF.

A few counts support this clone. The V gene is TRBV15, the J gene TRBJ2-1, with D uncertain. V lost 5 bases and J 2 bases, leaving 10 bases between the germline ends. Per the germline V gene, CDR1 is LNHNV and CDR2 is YYDKDF (reference sequence). The CDR3 sequence is 14 residues long. The CDR3 loop reads CATSQGEAYNEQFF. DNA of the CDR3: TGTGCCACCAGCCAAGGAGAGGCCTACAATGAGCAGTTCTTC.

The chain has TRBV27 and TRBJ1-5; D gene uncertain. This CDR3 has 13 residues. Germline V lookup: CDR1 MNHEY, CDR2 SMNVEV (reference sequence). Trimming left V 5 bases short and J 7 bases short, with 12 bases between. The CDR3, as DNA: TGTGCCAGCAGTCTTCGACGAGGGCAGCCCCAGCATTTT. It codes for CASSLRRGQPQHF.

The J gene is TRBJ1-2, the V gene TRBV7-9; TRBD1 matches at 11 bases. The V segment lost 6 bases and the J segment 4 bases; nucleotides outside the gene matches: 7. Germline CDR1 reads SEHNR; CDR2 reads FQNEAQ (reference sequence). The CDR3 extends over 15 amino acids. CDR3 bases: TGTGCCAGCAGTTCTACCGGGACAGGGGGCTATGGCTACACCTTC. This sequence encodes CASSSTGTGGYGYTF.